This section outlines one T cell receptor (beta chain) sequence together with its context. The antigen remains unidentified. Germline values: CDR1 SGHRS, CDR2 YFSETQ. The CDR3 loop spans 13 amino acids. The J segment lost 1 base and the V segment lost 7 bases, leaving 4 bases of the junction unmatched. These data belong to a study of T cell responses to AZD1222 COVID-19 vaccine. Whole-study findings and limits: Of the AZD1222 recipients, only 5 or 6 were seropositive at baseline. Researchers took repertoire samples only after the peak T cell response had come. Spike-specific TCR repertoires showed rising breadth and depth after two AZD1222 doses.

The data were produced by immunoSEQ multiplex PCR, yet TCRdb's version contains in-frame clones alone and is incomplete. The table has under 150,000 clones, more than 75% seen once. This chain joins TRBV5-1 and TRBJ1-1; 7 bases are a match to TRBD1. Sample: peripheral blood, taken 28 days after the second AZD1222 dose. The sequence derives from an adult who received the AZD1222 COVID-19 vaccine. CDR3 residues: CASQGQPNTEAFF. Here the CDR3 DNA reads TGCGCCAGCCAGGGACAGCCGAACACTGAAGCTTTCTTT.